This TCR beta chain was identified during a study of T cell responses to AZD1222 COVID-19 vaccine. In the study overall: Combined were second doses at about 4 or about 12 weeks. Broader study findings: Regions 160-218 and 743-854 held dominance among vaccine-associated CD4 TCRs, which spanned spike. Females outnumbered males among donors, who were mostly white British; clonal diversity was possibly underestimated. Only 5 or 6 AZD1222 recipients were seropositive at baseline.

The repertoire was sequenced with immunoSEQ multiplex PCR; TCRdb's copy has only in-frame clones and lacks some. The sample lists approximately 190,000 clones, approximately 91% occurring once. Concerning this clone: The antigen is undetermined.

Germline V gives CDR1 MDHEN, CDR2 SYDVKM. The CDR3 loop spans 15 amino acids. V was shortened by 2 bases and J by 10 bases, with 17 bases between the two germline ends. Sequencing used peripheral blood, obtained on day 0 of AZD1222 vaccination. The chain combines TRBV28 with TRBJ1-4; D is uncertain. The sequence came from an adult in good health. CDR3 sequence reads: CASSLIGILAGKLFF. The CDR3 DNA reads as TGTGCCAGCAGTTTAATCGGGATCCTAGCGGGAAAACTGTTTTTT.